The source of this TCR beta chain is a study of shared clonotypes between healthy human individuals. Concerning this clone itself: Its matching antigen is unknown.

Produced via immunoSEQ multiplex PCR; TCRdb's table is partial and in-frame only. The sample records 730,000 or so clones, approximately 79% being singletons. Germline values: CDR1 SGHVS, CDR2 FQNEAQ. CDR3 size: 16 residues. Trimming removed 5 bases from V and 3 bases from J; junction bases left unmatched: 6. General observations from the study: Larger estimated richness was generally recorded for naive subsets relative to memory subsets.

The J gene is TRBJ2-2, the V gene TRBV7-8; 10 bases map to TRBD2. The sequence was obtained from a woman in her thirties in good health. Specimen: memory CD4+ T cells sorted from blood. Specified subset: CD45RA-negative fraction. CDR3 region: CASSPTGLADTGELFF. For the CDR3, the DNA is TGTGCCAGCAGCCCCACCGGACTAGCGGACACCGGGGAGCTGTTTTTT.